Presented here are 20 T cell receptor beta chains from one specimen sequenced in a study of blood T cell repertoires in COVID-19. The table came from immunoSEQ multiplex PCR; TCRdb's copy has only in-frame clones and leaves some out. Of more than 250,000 clones listed, roughly 90% are singletons. Sequencing was done on a sample of PBMCs or T cells enriched from blood (not recorded which). Receptors were obtained from a woman aged 30 to 39 who had recovered from COVID-19.

This clone has more than one count but fewer than ten. The chain combines TRBV4-2 with TRBJ2-5, with 12 bases that match TRBD2. The V gene's germline CDR1 is LGHNA and CDR2 YNFKEQ. V was pared by 1 base and J by 4 bases, with 4 bases of the junction left unmatched. The CDR3 covers 16 residues. The CDR3 region is CASSQGTSGMGETQYF. The CDR3 bases are TGTGCCAGCAGCCAAGGGACTAGCGGGATGGGAGAGACCCAGTACTTC.

The gene calls are TRBV7-8 and TRBJ2-7; no clear D. The CDR3 covers 14 residues. Germline CDR1 SGHVS, CDR2 FQNEAQ. Trimming removed 1 base from V and 2 bases from J, with 9 bases in between. The CDR3: CASSLVGGAYEQYF. In nucleotides, the CDR3 is TGTGCCAGCAGCTTAGTCGGCGGTGCCTACGAGCAGTACTTC.

This rearrangement joins TRBV27 to TRBJ1-5, with D hard to call. This CDR3 region has 13 residues. The germline V gene has CDR1 MNHEY and CDR2 SMNVEV (reference sequence). The V end was cut by 2 bases, the J end by 4 bases, with 6 bases between. The CDR3 nucleotides read TGTGCCAGCAGTTTAAGAGAGAATCAGCCCCAGCATTTT. Translation: CASSLRENQPQHF.

The chain links TRBV28 to TRBJ1-2; 9 bases match TRBD1. V was pared by 5 bases and J by 3 bases, with 19 bases of the junction left unmatched. The CDR3 sequence is 19 residues long. Per the germline V gene, CDR1 is MDHEN and CDR2 is SYDVKM. The CDR3 is CASSTPLYRDRVSDYGYTF. The CDR3 bases are TGTGCCAGCAGTACCCCTCTTTACCGGGACAGGGTATCTGACTATGGCTACACCTTC.

The chain links TRBV28 to TRBJ2-7, with TRBD2 matching 10 bases. Looked up from germline, CDR1 is MDHEN and CDR2 is SYDVKM. CDR3 length: 14 amino acids. V was pared by 7 bases and J by 1 base, with 4 bases of the junction left unmatched. As DNA, the CDR3 is TGTGCCAGCATTCTAGCGGGAGCTTCCTACGAGCAGTACTTC. It encodes CASILAGASYEQYF.

The rearrangement uses TRBV11-3 and TRBJ1-5; TRBD1 aligns across 7 bases. Germline trimming cut 5 bases from V and 2 bases from J; bases unmatched to any gene: 9. Germline loops: CDR1 SGHNT, CDR2 YENEEA. The CDR3 has 16 residues. CDR3 in amino acids: CASSLPRDRGNQPQHF. CDR3 in DNA: TGTGCCAGCAGCCTCCCCCGCGACAGGGGCAATCAGCCCCAGCATTTT. Full variable domain (missing parts from reference TRBV11-3 and TRBJ1-5): EAGVVQSPRYKIIEKKQPVAFWCNPISGHNTLYWYLQNLGQGPELLIRYENEEAVDDSQLPKDRFSAERLKGVDSTLKIQPAELGDSAVYLCASSLPRDRGNQPQHFGDGTRLSIL.

This clone came up a few times. V gene TRBV6-5 combines with J gene TRBJ2-7, with 10 bases that match TRBD1. This CDR3 has 14 residues. V lost 2 bases to trimming and J lost 5 bases; unmatched junction nucleotides: 3. Germline V lookup: CDR1 MNHEY, CDR2 SVGAGI. CDR3 protein: CASSYGDRGHEQYF. The CDR3 DNA follows: TGTGCCAGCAGTTACGGTGACAGGGGGCACGAGCAGTACTTC.

The chain combines TRBV15 with TRBJ1-2, with D tentatively TRBD1 (6 bases). The ends were cut back, 0 bases at V and 4 bases at J, with 15 bases in the middle. Looked up from germline, CDR1 is LNHNV and CDR2 is YYDKDF (reference sequence). The CDR3 covers 16 residues. The CDR3 reads CATSREGLQGPYGYTF. CDR3 nucleotide sequence: TGTGCCACCAGCAGAGAAGGATTGCAGGGGCCCTATGGCTACACCTTC.

A few counts support this clone. The chain recombines TRBV4-3 with TRBJ2-7; tentative D call: TRBD2 (5 bases). The CDR3 length is 15 residues. Deletions cut 4 bases from V and 0 bases from J, with 13 bases between. The germline CDR1 and CDR2 sequences are LGHNA and YSLEER. The chain's CDR3 is CASSLYVGSSYEQYF. In DNA form, the CDR3 reads TGCGCCAGCAGCCTATACGTGGGGAGCTCCTACGAGCAGTACTTC.

This clone appeared a few times. The chain links TRBV6-2 or TRBV6-3 to TRBJ2-7, with D perhaps matching TRBD1 (6 bases). Deletions cut 1 base from V and 7 bases from J, with 8 bases between. This CDR3 is built from 12 residues. CDR1 and CDR2 from the germline V gene are MNHEY and SVGEGT. The CDR3 spells CASSYLRGEQYF. As DNA, the CDR3 is TGTGCCAGCAGTTACTTGAGGGGGGAGCAGTACTTC.

The V gene is TRBV19, the J gene TRBJ1-5; 9 nucleotides match TRBD1. Germline assignment: CDR1 LNHDA and CDR2 SQIVND (reference sequence). The CDR3 loop spans 15 amino acids. Germline trimming cut 5 bases from V and 2 bases from J; bases unmatched to any gene: 4. As DNA, the CDR3 is TGTGCCAGTAGTTCTCGGACAGGGGGCAATCAGCCCCAGCATTTT. This translates into CASSSRTGGNQPQHF.

The rearrangement uses TRBV5-1 and TRBJ2-1; D possibly corresponds to TRBD1 (6 bases). V was trimmed by 1 base and J by 2 bases, leaving 10 bases between them. There are 15 residues in the CDR3. Germline V CDR1 and CDR2: SGHRS, YFSETQ. CDR3 region: CASSLFQGTYNEQFF. As DNA, the CDR3 is TGCGCCAGCAGCTTGTTCCAGGGGACCTACAATGAGCAGTTCTTC.

The chain combines TRBV29-1 with TRBJ2-2; 11 bases map to TRBD2. The germline gives CDR1 SQVTM, CDR2 ANQGSEA. V trimming: 7 bases; J trimming: 0 bases; junction bases outside the gene matches: 1. The CDR3 is 14 amino acids. As DNA, the CDR3 is TGCAGCGGGGGACTAGCGGCGAACACCGGGGAGCTGTTTTTT. Protein sequence: CSGGLAANTGELFF.

The V gene is TRBV7-8, the J gene TRBJ1-6; TRBD1 matches 9 bases. CDR3 length: 14 amino acids. CDR1 is SGHVS and CDR2 is FQNEAQ in the germline V gene. V lost 4 bases and J lost 10; bases outside the gene matches: 5. The CDR3 sequence: CASSSGQGGSPLHF. The CDR3 DNA sequence: TGTGCCAGCAGCTCGGGACAGGGTGGATCACCCCTCCACTTT.

The chain uses TRBV25-1 and TRBJ1-2, with 8 bases aligning to TRBD1. This CDR3 region has 11 residues. Germline V CDR1 and CDR2: MGHDK, SYGVNS. The trim removed 3 bases at V and 11 bases at J, leaving 2 bases unmatched. The CDR3 nucleotides read TGTGCCAGCAGTGAGGACAGGGAGTACACCTTC. Its translation: CASSEDREYTF.

The chain recombines TRBV20-1 with TRBJ2-7, with a possible D match to TRBD1 (5 bases). CDR3 length equals 13 residues. Trimming left V 3 bases short and J 2 bases short, with 11 bases between. CDR1 and CDR2 (germline): DFQATT, SNEGSKA (reference sequence). The CDR3 here is CSASEDTPYEQYF. The CDR3 DNA is TGCAGTGCTAGTGAGGACACTCCCTACGAGCAGTACTTC.

The V gene is TRBV14, the J gene TRBJ1-1; D unresolved. There are 13 residues in the CDR3. CDR1 is SGHDN and CDR2 is FVKESK in the germline V gene. V was trimmed by 1 base and J by 11 bases, leaving 14 bases between them. CDR3 coding DNA: TGTGCCAGCAGCCAAGTCGGGGTAACTAATGCTTTCTTT. It yields the protein CASSQVGVTNAFF.

Concerning this clone itself: Other DNA sequences in this specimen translate into the identical CDR3. V gene TRBV5-1 combines with J gene TRBJ2-1; no clear D. The CDR3 consists of 15 residues. The germline gives CDR1 SGHRS, CDR2 YFSETQ. V lost 0 bases and J 1 base, leaving 8 bases between the germline ends. The CDR3 here is CASSLDGSSYNEQFF. DNA of the CDR3: TGCGCCAGCAGCTTGGATGGCAGTTCCTACAATGAGCAGTTCTTC.

This clone was recorded only once. The V gene is TRBV19, the J gene TRBJ1-1, with TRBD1 matching over 7 bases. Germline V gives CDR1 LNHDA, CDR2 SQIVND (reference sequence). V lost 7 bases, J lost 0 bases, and 5 bases stayed unmatched. This CDR3 spans 14 amino acids. This CDR3 reads CASTNRGLNTEAFF. The CDR3 DNA follows: TGTGCCAGTACCAACAGGGGTTTGAACACTGAAGCTTTCTTT.

In this sample, this clone turned up once. This sequence joins TRBV28 and TRBJ1-5, with 7 bases identical to TRBD1. V trimming: 7 bases; J trimming: 5 bases; junction bases outside the gene matches: 5. Germline CDR1 and CDR2: MDHEN and SYDVKM. This CDR3 comprises 13 residues. DNA for the CDR3: TGTGCCAGCATACAGGGGTTAGATCAGCCCCAGCATTTT. Translation gives CASIQGLDQPQHF. The full variable domain, in which reference TRBV28 and TRBJ1-5 provide the parts outside the CDR3, is DVKVTQSSRYLVKRTGEKVFLECVQDMDHENMFWYRQDPGLGLRLIYFSYDVKMKEKGDIPEGYSVSREKKERFSLILESASTNQTSMYLCASIQGLDQPQHFGDGTRLSIL.